Listed here are 27 T cell receptor beta chains from one sample, sequenced in a study of Graves' ophthalmopathy and Graves' hyperthyroidism. TCR beta CDR3 regions were amplified from RNA transcripts. Second-round multiplex PCR came after a first-round RT-PCR that employed HTBI primers. One entry per CDR3 protein results from TCRdb running MiXCR on the multiplex PCR reads. The table lists 150,000 to 200,000 distinct CDR3 sequences, over 35% of them singletons. Sample: peripheral blood. These receptors were taken from a woman between 35 and 50 years old with Graves' ophthalmopathy.

This clonotype was detected many times. The V call is TRBV19, the J call TRBJ2-7; D gene ambiguous. Germline V gene lookup returns CDR1 LNHDA and CDR2 SQIVND (reference sequence). This CDR3 has 14 amino acids. V was clipped by 6 bases and J by 3 bases, with 15 bases between them. CDR3: CASSWAGEDYEQYF. Written as DNA, the CDR3 is TGTGCCAGTAGCTGGGCAGGAGAGGACTACGAGCAGTACTTC.

The rearrangement uses TRBV24-1 and TRBJ2-5; TRBD1 aligns across 11 bases. The CDR3 is 16 amino acids. Germline V CDR1 and CDR2: KGHDR, SFDVKD. Trimming removed 0 bases from V and 4 bases from J; junction bases left unmatched: 3. In DNA form, the CDR3 reads TGTGCCACCAGTGATTTGCAGGGGACAGGGGGAGAGACCCAGTACTTC. Amino acids: CATSDLQGTGGETQYF.

V usage is TRBV6-2 or TRBV6-3 and J usage is TRBJ2-2; unclear D gene. CDR1 MNHEY and CDR2 SVGEGT come from the germline V gene. CDR3 length: 11 residues. The V end was cut by 8 bases, the J end by 3 bases, with 4 bases between. CDR3 sequence: CASGYTGELFF. CDR3 coding DNA: TGTGCCAGCGGGTACACCGGGGAGCTGTTTTTT.

Ten or more counts support this clonotype. This chain connects TRBV7-2 to TRBJ1-6; weak D call: TRBD1 (6 bases). This CDR3 contains 18 residues. The V end was cut by 5 bases, the J end by 10 bases, with 27 bases between. From germline, CDR1 is SGHTA and CDR2 FQGNSA. The DNA of the CDR3 is TGTGCCAGCAGCCCCAGATCTGTGGACAGCTCCGTGAAATCACCCCTCCACTTT. Translating gives CASSPRSVDSSVKSPLHF.

This clonotype was counted at least ten times. The chain recombines TRBV6-5 with TRBJ2-7; 9 bases line up with TRBD1. The germline gives CDR1 MNHEY, CDR2 SVGAGI. J was trimmed by 3 bases and V by 6 bases; bases with no gene match: 6. The CDR3 has 14 amino acids. The CDR3 DNA sequence: TGTGCCAGCAGAGCTCCGGACAGGGGCTACGAGCAGTACTTC. Protein sequence: CASRAPDRGYEQYF.

There are many counts of this clonotype. V usage is TRBV6-1 and J usage is TRBJ1-1; D not certain. Trimming cost V 10 bases and J 1 base, with 7 bases left between them. The CDR3 loop spans 11 amino acids. Germline V CDR1 and CDR2: MNHNS, SASEGT. The CDR3 bases are TGTGCCACGTCGCCGAACACTGAAGCTTTCTTT. It specifies CATSPNTEAFF.

This clonotype was seen a handful of times. V usage is TRBV11-2 and J usage is TRBJ2-5; unclear D gene. Germline V gene lookup returns CDR1 SGHAT and CDR2 FQNNGV. The CDR3 sequence is 16 residues long. Trimming left V 1 base short and J 1 base short, with 13 bases between. DNA for the CDR3: TGTGCCAGCAGCTTAGGGTTTGGGCAACCCCAAGAGACCCAGTACTTC. Encoded protein: CASSLGFGQPQETQYF.

V usage is TRBV12-3 or TRBV12-4 and J usage is TRBJ2-2; TRBD2 aligns across 7 bases. V was pared by 8 bases and J by 6 bases, with 12 bases of the junction left unmatched. The CDR3 consists of 15 residues. The DNA for the CDR3 is TGTGCCAGCTGCCCTCTAGGGCGGGAGCCCGGGGAGCTGTTTTTT. Protein: CASCPLGREPGELFF.

This clonotype was detected ten times or more. The genes are TRBV20-1 and TRBJ2-7, with 9 bases that match TRBD1. The CDR3 spans 12 residues. Germline V gives CDR1 DFQATT, CDR2 SNEGSKA (reference sequence). The V gene end was trimmed by 6 bases and the J gene end by 2 bases; junction bases not matched to a gene: 2. This chain's CDR3 is CSARTGAYEQYF. The DNA for the CDR3 is TGCAGTGCCCGGACAGGGGCCTACGAGCAGTACTTC.

This clonotype was recorded at least ten times. The J gene is TRBJ2-7, the V gene TRBV6-1; no clear D. Trimming left V 2 bases short and J 3 bases short, with 14 bases between. CDR3 length equals 15 residues. Looked up from germline, CDR1 is MNHNS and CDR2 is SASEGT. The CDR3 sequence is CASSEYIGLLYEQYF. CDR3 DNA sequence: TGTGCCAGCAGTGAATATATTGGGCTGCTCTACGAGCAGTACTTC.

This clonotype was observed once. The CDR3 ends on some other residue instead of the conserved phenylalanine or tryptophan, so this is likely a read error. V usage is TRBV28 and J usage is TRBJ2-2, with D possibly matching TRBD1 (6 bases). V lost 5 bases and J lost 0, with 16 bases in between. This CDR3 has 17 amino acids. CDR1 and CDR2 from the germline V gene are MDHEN and SYDVKM. The CDR3 DNA reads as TGTGCCAGCAGTCCCTACCTGGACAGCGCGAACACCGGGGAGCTGTTTCTT. The encoded protein is CASSPYLDSANTGELFL.

This clonotype was counted at least ten times. The chain is built from TRBV7-3 and TRBJ2-7; D remains ambiguous. Germline CDR1 is SGHTA and CDR2 is FQGTGA. V was trimmed by 0 bases and J by 6 bases, leaving 9 bases between them. The CDR3 loop spans 13 amino acids. The CDR3 nucleotides read TGTGCCAGCAGCTTAACCAGGACGGGCGAGCAGTACTTC. Amino acid sequence: CASSLTRTGEQYF.

This clonotype was observed at least ten times. The genes are TRBV20-1 and TRBJ2-7; D perhaps matches TRBD1 (6 bases). CDR1 DFQATT and CDR2 SNEGSKA come from the germline V gene (reference sequence). V lost 6 bases, J lost 5 bases, and 20 bases lay in between. The CDR3 spans 14 residues. In DNA, the CDR3 is TGCAGTGCAGGGGGAGTGGGACATGAAAACGAGCAGTACTTC. It is translated as CSAGGVGHENEQYF.

This sequence joins TRBV19 and TRBJ1-1; D call uncertain. V lost 8 bases to trimming and J lost 0 bases, with 13 bases between them. Germline CDR1 is LNHDA and CDR2 is SQIVND (reference sequence). This CDR3 is built from 14 residues. CDR3 region: CASPPGSMNTEAFF. The CDR3 nucleotides read TGTGCCAGTCCACCCGGAAGCATGAACACTGAAGCTTTCTTT.

This clonotype was observed a few times. The rearrangement joins TRBV11-2 to TRBJ2-5, with D perhaps TRBD2 (6 bases). Looked up from germline, CDR1 is SGHAT and CDR2 is FQNNGV. With 4 bases removed from V and 5 bases from J, the gap between germline ends came to 26 bases. This CDR3 comprises 18 residues. The CDR3 DNA follows: TGTGCCAGCAGCTCGGGGACCATTACTAAAAAGGAGGGGGAGACCCAGTACTTC. Amino acid sequence: CASSSGTITKKEGETQYF. Drawing the rest from reference TRBV11-2 and TRBJ2-5, the complete variable domain is EAGVAQSPRYKIIEKRQSVAFWCNPISGHATLYWYQQILGQGPKLLIQFQNNGVVDDSQLPKDRFSAERLKGVDSTLKIQPAKLEDSAVYLCASSSGTITKKEGETQYFGPGTRLLVL.

The rearrangement uses TRBV12-3 or TRBV12-4 and TRBJ1-1, with D hard to call. The CDR3 consists of 12 residues. The V gene lost 9 bases and the J gene lost 4 bases, with 12 bases spanning the gap. CDR3 protein: CASALYGTEAFF. CDR3 bases: TGTGCCAGTGCCCTGTATGGCACTGAAGCTTTCTTT.

In this sample, this clonotype turned up many times. The J gene is TRBJ2-7, the V gene TRBV7-2; D perhaps matches TRBD1 (6 bases). This CDR3 is 14 amino acids long. Between the trimmed V and J ends, which lost 5 bases and 5 bases, there was a span of 16 bases. Germline V lookup: CDR1 SGHTA, CDR2 FQGNSA. CDR3 residues: CASSEGGSVHEQYF. In DNA form, the CDR3 reads TGTGCCAGCAGCGAAGGGGGTTCGGTACACGAGCAGTACTTC.

At least ten counts were recorded for this clonotype. This chain links TRBV27 with TRBJ2-7; the match to TRBD2 covers 12 bases. CDR3 length equals 15 residues. With V trimmed by 4 bases and J by 5 bases, 6 bases remained unmatched. The germline CDR1 and CDR2 sequences are MNHEY and SMNVEV (reference sequence). CDR3 in amino acids: CASSSLAGGRHEQYF. The CDR3 DNA is TGTGCCAGCAGTTCGCTAGCGGGGGGGAGGCACGAGCAGTACTTC.

This clonotype appeared many times. The chain combines TRBV7-9 with TRBJ2-6, with TRBD1 identical over 9 bases. Germline CDR1 is SEHNR and CDR2 is FQNEAQ (reference sequence). V lost 1 base, J lost 13 bases, and 2 bases stayed unmatched. This CDR3 is built from 13 residues. The DNA of the CDR3 is TGTGCCAGCAGCTTAGGGACAGGGGAAGTCCTGACTTTC. Protein sequence: CASSLGTGEVLTF.

The V and J genes are TRBV27 and TRBJ1-1; D is possibly TRBD1 (5 bases). Germline V gene lookup returns CDR1 MNHEY and CDR2 SMNVEV (reference sequence). The CDR3 covers 13 residues. The V gene lost 7 bases and the J gene lost 12 bases, with 21 bases spanning the gap. The CDR3 bases are TGTGCCAGCACCGGTGAGGGGCAGGGAAGAACTTTCTTT. It encodes CASTGEGQGRTFF.

This clonotype has a count of ten or more. This sequence joins TRBV18 and TRBJ2-7, with 8 positions matching TRBD2. The germline V gene encodes CDR1 KGHSH and CDR2 LQKENI. The trim removed 3 bases at V and 5 bases at J, leaving 6 bases unmatched. This CDR3 is built from 14 residues. CDR3 in DNA: TGTGCCAGCTCACCCGGGACTAGAAAGGACGAGCAGTACTTC. Encoded protein: CASSPGTRKDEQYF.

This clonotype occurred many times. The chain is built from TRBV10-3 and TRBJ2-7; a possible D gene is TRBD2 (6 bases). The CDR3 runs 14 residues. V lost 11 bases, J lost 2 bases, and 19 bases lay in between. Germline assignment: CDR1 ENHRY and CDR2 SYGVKD. The chain's CDR3 is CAVSRQAGTYEQYF. The CDR3, as DNA: TGTGCCGTCTCGAGGCAGGCGGGAACCTACGAGCAGTACTTC.

Turning to this clonotype: This may be a read error, as it is one base from a much larger clone. The rearrangement links TRBV10-1 to TRBJ2-2, with TRBD1 identical over 8 bases. Germline assignment: CDR1 WNHNN and CDR2 SYGVQD (reference sequence). This CDR3 has 16 amino acids. The CDR3 here is CSSSETRTGYTGELFF. CDR3 DNA: TGCTCCAGCAGTGAGACGAGGACAGGGTATACCGGGGAGCTGTTTTTT.

V and J are TRBV30 and TRBJ1-2; D unresolved. V was cut by 0 bases and J by 2 bases, with 10 bases left in between. Germline assignment: CDR1 GTSNPN and CDR2 SVGIG (reference sequence). The CDR3 runs to 14 residues. CDR3 sequence reads: CAWSVRAENYGYTF. CDR3 in DNA: TGTGCCTGGAGTGTACGTGCAGAAAACTATGGCTACACCTTC.

CDR3: CASSFGSGTGSGYTF. For the CDR3, the DNA is TGCGCCAGCAGCTTTGGCTCCGGGACAGGGAGCGGCTACACCTTC. The chain joins TRBV5-1 to TRBJ1-2; 9 nucleotides match TRBD1. The germline V gene encodes CDR1 SGHRS and CDR2 YFSETQ. This CDR3 is built from 15 residues. V lost 2 bases, J lost 8 bases, and 10 bases stayed unmatched.

This clonotype was recorded many times. The chain couples TRBV7-9 to TRBJ1-6; TRBD1 aligns across 9 bases. Germline loops: CDR1 SEHNR, CDR2 FQNEAQ (reference sequence). This CDR3 is built from 15 residues. J gave up 6 bases and V 5 bases, and 5 bases lay outside the gene matches. The CDR3 spells CASSPTGGSNSPLHF. The CDR3 coding sequence is TGTGCCAGCAGCCCGACAGGGGGTAGTAATTCACCCCTCCACTTT.

The table lists this clonotype with a few counts. This chain connects TRBV28 to TRBJ2-7; D may match TRBD1 or TRBD2 (5 bases each). The CDR3 has 15 residues. V was cut by 4 bases and J by 7 bases, with 20 bases left in between. CDR1 and CDR2 from the germline V gene are MDHEN and SYDVKM. CDR3 loop: CASSSQPGPFLEQYF. CDR3 bases: TGTGCCAGCAGTTCCCAGCCGGGACCATTTTTAGAGCAGTACTTC. Supplemented by reference TRBV28 and TRBJ2-7, the full variable domain reads DVKVTQSSRYLVKRTGEKVFLECVQDMDHENMFWYRQDPGLGLRLIYFSYDVKMKEKGDIPEGYSVSREKKERFSLILESASTNQTSMYLCASSSQPGPFLEQYFGPGTRLTVT.